The 8 T cell receptor beta chains below all came from one sample that was sequenced in a study of blood T cell repertoires in COVID-19 (dated by TCRdb to about 2020). Library preparation employed the immunoSEQ multiplex PCR assay. In TCRdb, the immuneACCESS table is reduced to in-frame sequences with V and J assigned. These tables do not hold every clone; where another copy was compared, an unresolved V gene accounts for under half, and the others remain unexplained. The sample table records tens of thousands of clones; nearly 90% of these occur just once. 4.3% of the sample is held by the ten biggest clonotypes. Material: peripheral blood. These receptor sequences come from an elderly woman with active or convalescent COVID-19.

V is TRBV9 and J is TRBJ1-3; no firm D call. V was cut by 4 bases and J by 0 bases, with 8 bases left in between. CDR1 is SGDLS, CDR2 YYNGEE, per germline. The CDR3 runs 14 residues. CDR3 amino acids: CASSPAFSGNTIYF. CDR3 nucleotides: TGTGCCAGCAGCCCCGCGTTCTCTGGAAACACCATATATTTT.

The V call is TRBV19, the J call TRBJ2-7, with D possibly TRBD2 on 5 matching bases. Trimming shortened V by 3 bases and J by 0 bases, and 9 bases separated the two germline ends. Germline CDR1 is LNHDA and CDR2 is SQIVND (reference sequence). The CDR3 has 14 residues. DNA for the CDR3: TGTGCCAGTAGTATGGCGGGTAACTCCTACGAGCAGTACTTC. Translated, it gives CASSMAGNSYEQYF.

V usage is TRBV28 and J usage is TRBJ1-1; 10 bases agree with TRBD1. With 5 bases clipped from V and 7 bases from J, the junction kept 10 bases outside the gene matches. The CDR3 spans 15 residues. The V gene's germline CDR1 is MDHEN and CDR2 SYDVKM. The CDR3 reads CASSAPTGGADEAFF. The CDR3 DNA follows: TGTGCCAGCAGTGCACCGACAGGGGGCGCGGATGAAGCTTTCTTT. Full variable domain (missing parts from reference TRBV28 and TRBJ1-1): DVKVTQSSRYLVKRTGEKVFLECVQDMDHENMFWYRQDPGLGLRLIYFSYDVKMKEKGDIPEGYSVSREKKERFSLILESASTNQTSMYLCASSAPTGGADEAFFGQGTRLTVV.

This sequence joins TRBV10-3 and TRBJ2-1, with 8 bases lining up with TRBD2. V gave up 5 bases and J gave up 5 bases; unmatched junction bases: 8. The CDR3 runs 15 residues. Germline loops: CDR1 ENHRY, CDR2 SYGVKD. CDR3 bases: TGTGCCATCAGTAACGGGAGGGCCGGCGACAATGAGCAGTTCTTC. It specifies CAISNGRAGDNEQFF.

The chain recombines TRBV5-4 with TRBJ2-7; D may be TRBD2 (5 bases). CDR1 and CDR2 from the germline V gene are SGHNT and YYREEE (reference sequence). V shed 2 bases and J shed 1 base, with 7 bases lying between them. The CDR3 loop spans 13 amino acids. The CDR3 loop is CASSFDYSYEQYF. In DNA form, the CDR3 reads TGTGCCAGCAGCTTTGACTATTCCTACGAGCAGTACTTC.

The J gene is TRBJ2-1, the V gene TRBV28; 8 nucleotides agree with TRBD2. CDR1 and CDR2 from the germline V gene are MDHEN and SYDVKM. Trimming removed 5 bases from V and 4 bases from J; junction bases left unmatched: 7. This CDR3 is built from 15 residues. In DNA, the CDR3 is TGTGCCAGCAGTCCCGGGACTAGGCTTTACAATGAGCAGTTCTTC. Translating gives CASSPGTRLYNEQFF.

The CDR3 loop is CASSQGSGTGGGSPLHF. The CDR3 bases are TGCGCCAGCAGCCAAGGGTCCGGGACAGGGGGCGGTTCACCCCTCCACTTT. The rearrangement links TRBV4-1 to TRBJ1-6, with 12 nucleotides matching TRBD1. The V gene's germline CDR1 is MGHRA and CDR2 YSYEKL. V gave up 1 base and J gave up 9 bases; unmatched junction bases: 7. The CDR3 runs 17 residues.

V usage is TRBV28 and J usage is TRBJ2-6; D remains ambiguous. This CDR3 has 14 amino acids. The V gene lost 3 bases and the J gene lost 0 bases, with 3 bases spanning the gap. Germline lookup yields CDR1 MDHEN and CDR2 SYDVKM. Written as DNA, the CDR3 is TGTGCCAGCAGTTTCCACTCTGGGGCCAACGTCCTGACTTTC. Amino acids: CASSFHSGANVLTF.